This TCR beta chain was found in a study of T cell responses to AZD1222 COVID-19 vaccine. Germline CDR1 reads MNHEY; CDR2 reads SMNVEV (reference sequence). This CDR3 has 12 amino acids. Trimming shortened V by 8 bases and J by 1 base, and 8 bases separated the two germline ends. Produced via immunoSEQ multiplex PCR; TCRdb's table is partial and in-frame only. The sample holds around 100,000 clones, more than 75% seen once. Sequences were derived from peripheral blood, sampled on day 0 of MenACWY control vaccination. V gene TRBV27 combines with J gene TRBJ2-5; no firm D call. This sequence originates from an adult in good health. Here the CDR3 DNA reads TGTGCCAGCGCAGCGAGCCAAGAGACCCAGTACTTC. Translation: CASAASQETQYF.